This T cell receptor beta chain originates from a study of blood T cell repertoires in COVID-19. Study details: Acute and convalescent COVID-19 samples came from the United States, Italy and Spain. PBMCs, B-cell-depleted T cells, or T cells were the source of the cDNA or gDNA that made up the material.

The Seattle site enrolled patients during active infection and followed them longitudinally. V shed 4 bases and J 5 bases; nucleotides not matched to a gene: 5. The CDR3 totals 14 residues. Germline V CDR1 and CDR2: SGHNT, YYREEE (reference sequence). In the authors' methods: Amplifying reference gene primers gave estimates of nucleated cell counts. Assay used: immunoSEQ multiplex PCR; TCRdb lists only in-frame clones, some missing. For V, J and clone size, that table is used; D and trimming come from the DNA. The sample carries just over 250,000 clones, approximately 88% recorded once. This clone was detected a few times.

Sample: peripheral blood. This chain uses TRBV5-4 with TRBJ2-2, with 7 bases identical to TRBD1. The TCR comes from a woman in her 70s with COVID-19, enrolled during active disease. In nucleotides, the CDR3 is TGTGCCAGCAGCAAGGGACAGCAGACCGGGGAGCTGTTTTTT. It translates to CASSKGQQTGELFF.